These T cell receptor beta chains were read from a single sample in a study of shared clonotypes between healthy human individuals. Produced via immunoSEQ multiplex PCR; TCRdb's table is partial and in-frame only. The sample records some 2,500,000 clones, around 90% being singletons. The sample was naive CD4+ T cells from PBMCs. The receptors derive from a young man in good health. Some clones in this sample may be carry-over from other donors' samples. CDR3s include the opening cysteine and the closing phenylalanine or tryptophan. The order of the fields is CDR3 DNA, CDR3 protein, D gene, clone size, V gene, J gene. D genes are given only for firm matches. The size field is filled for only some rows; it gives once, few, many or a size class.

TGTGCCAGCAGTTTATTCGAGGGATTTAGCAATCAGCCCCAGCATTTT	CASSLFEGFSNQPQHF	NA	NA	TRBV28	TRBJ1-5
TGTGCCAGCTCACCACCGACGGGGGCTAATGAAAAACTGTTTTTT	CASSPPTGANEKLFF	NA	once	TRBV18	TRBJ1-4
TGTGCCAGCAGCTTGAGTACTAGCGGGGCCATGGAGCAGTACTTC	CASSLSTSGAMEQYF	TRBD2	NA	TRBV5-4	TRBJ2-7
TGTGCCAGCAGTTTATTGGGTCTCCCCGGAAGCGGGAGGTGGGACGAGCAGTACTTC	CASSLLGLPGSGRWDEQYF	TRBD2	NA	TRBV27	TRBJ2-7
TGCAGCGTGGGACAGGGGGCGCAGGACACTGAAGCTTTCTTT	CSVGQGAQDTEAFF	TRBD1	NA	TRBV29-1	TRBJ1-1
TGTGCCAGCTTACTCCCGAACACCGGGGAGCTGTTTTTT	CASLLPNTGELFF	NA	NA	TRBV6-5	TRBJ2-2
TGTGCCAGCAGCCAAGGGGTAGGTCTGGAGCAGTACTTC	CASSQGVGLEQYF	NA	NA	TRBV14	TRBJ2-7
TGTGCCAGCAGACAGGGTAATCAGCCCCAGCATTTT	CASRQGNQPQHF	NA	NA	TRBV28	TRBJ1-5
TGCGCCAGCAGTGGCCGGTACACAGATACGCAGTATTTT	CASSGRYTDTQYF	NA	NA	TRBV10-1	TRBJ2-3
TGCAGCGTTGCAGGGGAGGCCAAAAACATTCAGTACTTC	CSVAGEAKNIQYF	NA	NA	TRBV29-1	TRBJ2-4
TGCAGCGTTCAGAACGGACGAGAGACCCAGTACTTC	CSVQNGRETQYF	NA	NA	TRBV29-1	TRBJ2-5
TGTGCCAGCAGTTTATTTGGGGGACAGGGTGGTATGGCCTACGAGCAGTACTTC	CASSLFGGQGGMAYEQYF	TRBD1	NA	TRBV27	TRBJ2-7
TGTGCTAGCACCGAGGACTCTAGGAGGTCCAACTATGGCTACACCTTC	CASTEDSRRSNYGYTF	NA	NA	TRBV5-6	TRBJ1-2
TGTGCCAGCTCCCCGGGGGGATATAGCAATCAGCCCCAGCATTTT	CASSPGGYSNQPQHF	NA	NA	TRBV6-6	TRBJ1-5
TGTGCCAGCAGTGCGGGGACTAGTCCCTTCTACGAGCAGTACTTC	CASSAGTSPFYEQYF	TRBD2	NA	TRBV7-2	TRBJ2-7
TGCAGCGTCGGATCGACCGTGGGTTCCTACGAGCAGTACTTC	CSVGSTVGSYEQYF	NA	once	TRBV29-1	TRBJ2-7
TGTGCCAGTAGTTCCCCTCGCTCACGCGCCGCGGACACTGAAGCTTTCTTT	CASSSPRSRAADTEAFF	NA	NA	TRBV19	TRBJ1-1
TGTGCCAGCAGTACACAATTAAACACCATATATTTT	CASSTQLNTIYF	NA	NA	TRBV6-6	TRBJ1-3
TGTGCCAGCAGCTTAGATTGGGCCGGGACTAGTCGCTACGAGCAGTACTTC	CASSLDWAGTSRYEQYF	TRBD2	NA	TRBV11-2	TRBJ2-7
TGTGCCAGCAGGGGGGATGAGCAGTTCTTC	CASRGDEQFF	NA	NA	TRBV6-1	TRBJ2-1
TGTGCCAGCAGCCCCCGCGGGACCCAAGAGACCCAGTACTTC	CASSPRGTQETQYF	NA	NA	TRBV9	TRBJ2-5
TGTGCCAGCTGGGCGGTTAACTATGGCTACACCTTC	CASWAVNYGYTF	NA	NA	TRBV2	TRBJ1-2
TGCGCCAGCAGCCAAGATAGGGTGGCTGGTAGCGGGAGTAAAAGCGAGCAGTACTTC	CASSQDRVAGSGSKSEQYF	TRBD2	NA	TRBV4-1	TRBJ2-7
TGCGCCAGCAGCTTGGAGCCTAGCGGGGAGACCCAGTACTTC	CASSLEPSGETQYF	TRBD2	NA	TRBV5-1	TRBJ2-5
TGTGCCAGTAGTATCGGGGCAGCCTATGGCTACACCTTC	CASSIGAAYGYTF	NA	NA	TRBV19	TRBJ1-2
TGTGCCAGCAGGTGGGGGGAGAACGGGGAGCTGTTTTTT	CASRWGENGELFF	NA	few	TRBV7-9	TRBJ2-2
TGTGCCAGCAGCTTGACAGTTGGCACTGAAGCTTTCTTT	CASSLTVGTEAFF	NA	NA	TRBV7-3	TRBJ1-1
TGTGCCAGTCGGACGGGTGGCACAGATACGCAGTATTTT	CASRTGGTDTQYF	NA	NA	TRBV19	TRBJ2-3
TGCGCCAGCAGCCAAGGACGACAGGGGAGGCCTGAAGCTTTCTTT	CASSQGRQGRPEAFF	TRBD1	few	TRBV4-1	TRBJ1-1
TGTGCCAGCAGCTCTACAAAGGGATTCGGGGAGCTGTTTTTT	CASSSTKGFGELFF	NA	NA	TRBV5-6	TRBJ2-2
TGTGCCAGCAGCCCACAACTTCTAACCGGGGCAGGGACTAATGAAAAACTGTTTTTT	CASSPQLLTGAGTNEKLFF	NA	NA	TRBV4-2	TRBJ1-4
TGTGCCAGCAGGCTCGAACATGAAAAACTGTTTTTT	CASRLEHEKLFF	NA	NA	TRBV28	TRBJ1-4
TGTGCCAGCAGCTTAGGGACTAGCGCGTACAATGAGCAGTTCTTC	CASSLGTSAYNEQFF	TRBD2	NA	TRBV7-2	TRBJ2-1
TGTGCCAGTTTGAGCGGGAGTCTAACCGGGGAGCTGTTTTTT	CASLSGSLTGELFF	TRBD2	NA	TRBV19	TRBJ2-2
TGTGCCAGCAGCCGAGAATGGAGTGAAAAACTGTTTTTT	CASSREWSEKLFF	NA	NA	TRBV7-9	TRBJ1-4
TGTGCCAGCAGACCGCTCCCATTCAACACTGAAGCTTTCTTT	CASRPLPFNTEAFF	NA	few	TRBV11-2	TRBJ1-1
TGTGCCAGCAGCTCGGGGTCCGGGGAGCTGTTTTTT	CASSSGSGELFF	NA	NA	TRBV7-3	TRBJ2-2
TGTGCCAGCAGCGCCCGGGACAGGGGAAATGAGCAGTTCTTC	CASSARDRGNEQFF	TRBD1	NA	TRBV11-3	TRBJ2-1
TGTGCCCGAGGTAGGGACAATGAGCAGTTCTTC	CARGRDNEQFF	NA	NA	TRBV30	TRBJ2-1
TGCGCCAGCAGCTTGCCTACAGGGGTAGGAGAGACCCAGTACTTC	CASSLPTGVGETQYF	TRBD1	NA	TRBV5-1	TRBJ2-5
TGTGCCAGTAGAAGGGACAGGGGGAACTATGGCTACACCTTC	CASRRDRGNYGYTF	TRBD1	NA	TRBV19	TRBJ1-2
TGTGCCAGCTCACCAGACAGGCTCTCCGAGCAGTACTTC	CASSPDRLSEQYF	NA	NA	TRBV18	TRBJ2-7
TGTGCCAGCAGCTTGAAAAGCGGCCTCCAAGAGACCCAGTACTTC	CASSLKSGLQETQYF	NA	once	TRBV5-4	TRBJ2-5
TGTGCCAGCAGTTTCCCGTTGAGGACTAGCGGGATAAAGGCCTACAATGAGCAGTTCTTC	CASSFPLRTSGIKAYNEQFF	TRBD2	NA	TRBV28	TRBJ2-1
TGTGCCTGGAGCCTACAGGGGGCCCTTGCCTATGGCTACACCTTC	CAWSLQGALAYGYTF	TRBD1	NA	TRBV30	TRBJ1-2
TGTGCCTGGAGTCAGATGAACACTGAAGCTTTCTTT	CAWSQMNTEAFF	NA	few	TRBV30	TRBJ1-1
TGTGCCAGTAGCCCAGGAACACCCGATGAAAAACTGTTTTTT	CASSPGTPDEKLFF	NA	once	TRBV19	TRBJ1-4
TGCGCCAGCAATCTGCGGGGGACAGTGAACACCGGGGAGCTGTTTTTT	CASNLRGTVNTGELFF	NA	NA	TRBV5-1	TRBJ2-2
TGTGCCAGTAGAATACAGGGACAGGGAGATACGCAGTATTTT	CASRIQGQGDTQYF	TRBD1	NA	TRBV19	TRBJ2-3
TGCGCCAGCAGCTCCGGGACAGGGACCTACGAGCAGTACTTC	CASSSGTGTYEQYF	TRBD1	NA	TRBV5-1	TRBJ2-7
TGTGCCAGCAGCCCCTCAGTAGTGGGGGCAGGGGCTAACTATGGCTACACCTTC	CASSPSVVGAGANYGYTF	NA	NA	TRBV5-4	TRBJ1-2
TGTGCCAGCAGCTTGACTAGCGGGACCACCGGGGAGCTGTTTTTT	CASSLTSGTTGELFF	TRBD2	once	TRBV11-2	TRBJ2-2
TGTGCCTGTGCTAGCGGGAGGGGGGATGAGCAGTTCTTC	CACASGRGDEQFF	TRBD2	NA	TRBV30	TRBJ2-1
TGTGCCAGTCGCGGGACAGGTCCTTCTGGGGCCAACGTCCTGACTTTC	CASRGTGPSGANVLTF	TRBD1	NA	TRBV5-4	TRBJ2-6
TGTGCCAGCAGTGGGACTAGCGGGTCCCACGAGCAGTACTTC	CASSGTSGSHEQYF	TRBD2	once	TRBV2	TRBJ2-7
TGCGCCAGCAGCTACACCGGGACTTCTAGCACAGATACGCAGTATTTT	CASSYTGTSSTDTQYF	NA	NA	TRBV5-1	TRBJ2-3
TGCGCCAGCAGCTTGGGGGACAGTTTCACCAATGAGCAGTTCTTC	CASSLGDSFTNEQFF	TRBD1	NA	TRBV5-1	TRBJ2-1
TGTGCCAGCAGCCACGGGGGTGGGTCGAGGGATACGCAGTATTTT	CASSHGGGSRDTQYF	NA	NA	TRBV5-4	TRBJ2-3
TGTGCCAGCGCCGTCCAGAGCACAGATACGCAGTATTTT	CASAVQSTDTQYF	NA	NA	TRBV28	TRBJ2-3
TGTGCCAGCAGACAGGGCCGGTCGGACATTCAGTACTTC	CASRQGRSDIQYF	NA	NA	TRBV28	TRBJ2-4